A single sample is the source of the 14 T cell receptor beta chains below, sequenced in a study of blood T cells in healthy people across ages. Primers used in a second PCR of about 7 to 11 cycles were a sample-barcoded 5' primer and a J-beta primer mix. One entry per CDR3 protein results from TCRdb running MiXCR on the 5' RACE reads. The table includes 750,000 to 950,000 distinct CDR3 sequences, roughly 50% detected once. Sequenced sample: blood. The receptors stem from a man older than 75 in good health.

This chain connects TRBV9 to TRBJ2-1, with D possibly TRBD2 on 6 matching bases. Trimming shortened V by 3 bases and J by 7 bases, and 14 bases separated the two germline ends. The CDR3 spans 14 residues. Germline V gene data show CDR1 as SGDLS and CDR2 as YYNGEE. CDR3 protein: CASSGIRGANEQFF. CDR3 nucleotides: TGTGCCAGCAGCGGCATCCGCGGGGCAAATGAGCAGTTCTTC.

The genes are TRBV7-2 and TRBJ2-1, with 11 nucleotides matching TRBD2. The J call is uncertain, as TRBJ2-7 better fits the DNA end. This CDR3 is 19 amino acids long. Germline V CDR1 and CDR2: SGHTA, FQGNSA. CDR3 DNA: TGTGCCAGCAGCTTAGGGCTAGCGGGAGGCCATAGTTCCTACAATGAGCAGTACTTC. The encoded protein is CASSLGLAGGHSSYNEQYF.

The CDR3 here is CASARDNSNQPQHF. DNA of the CDR3: TGTGCCAGCGCCCGAGACAATAGCAATCAGCCCCAGCATTTT. V gene TRBV12-3 or TRBV12-4 combines with J gene TRBJ1-5; D is uncertain. This CDR3 comprises 14 residues. V dropped 8 bases and J dropped 0 bases, with 11 bases sitting between them.

The V call is TRBV6-2 or TRBV6-3, the J call TRBJ2-7; D might be TRBD2 (6 bases). Trimming took off 6 bases at V and 7 bases at J, with 22 bases between the two ends. The CDR3 spans 15 residues. CDR1 is MNHEY, CDR2 SVGEGT, per germline. Written as DNA, the CDR3 is TGTGCCAGCAGACCCGCGGGACGCGACTACAATGAGCAGTACTTC. Translating it yields CASRPAGRDYNEQYF.

This chain links TRBV29-1 with TRBJ2-6; D tentatively fits TRBD1 or TRBD2 (6 bases each). With 4 bases removed from V and 0 bases from J, the gap between germline ends came to 10 bases. CDR3 length: 15 residues. Per the germline V gene, CDR1 is SQVTM and CDR2 is ANQGSEA. CDR3 in amino acids: CSVGGATSGANVLTF. CDR3 bases: TGCAGCGTTGGGGGGGCCACCTCTGGGGCCAACGTCCTGACTTTC.

Only one count was recorded for this clonotype. This chain joins TRBV12-3 or TRBV12-4 and TRBJ1-2; D is possibly TRBD1 (6 bases). This CDR3 contains 16 residues. Trimming took 5 bases from V and 8 from J, leaving 24 bases between them. CDR3 residues: CASSPETSDWGGGYTF. The CDR3 DNA follows: TGTGCCAGCAGTCCCGAGACGAGTGATTGGGGGGGCGGCTACACCTTC.

The chain joins TRBV6-1 to TRBJ2-3; TRBD2 aligns across 7 bases. The CDR3 has 11 amino acids. The junction had 10 bases not matched to a gene; V was cut back by 9 bases and J by 13 bases. CDR1 and CDR2 from the germline V gene are MNHNS and SASEGT. CDR3 nucleotides: TGTGCCAGTTCGAGCGCGGGAGTTAAGTATTTT. Protein product: CASSSAGVKYF.

This chain joins TRBV10-3 and TRBJ1-3; a weak D match, TRBD1 (6 bases). CDR1 ENHRY and CDR2 SYGVKD come from the germline V gene. Trimming removed 4 bases at V and 0 bases at J, with 10 bases between. CDR3 length: 15 residues. The CDR3 sequence is CAISGDRFSGNTIYF. The DNA of the CDR3 is TGTGCCATCAGTGGTGACAGGTTCTCTGGAAACACCATATATTTT.

In its sample, this clonotype was seen a few times. The rearrangement links TRBV20-1 to TRBJ1-5; no clear D. Trimming shortened V by 1 base and J by 0 bases, and 10 bases separated the two germline ends. Germline-derived CDR1 and CDR2 are DFQATT and SNEGSKA (reference sequence). The CDR3 extends over 15 amino acids. CDR3 protein: CSARVAENSNQPQHF. In nucleotides, the CDR3 is TGCAGTGCTAGAGTAGCTGAAAATAGCAATCAGCCCCAGCATTTT.

This clonotype was recorded a few times. V usage is TRBV20-1 and J usage is TRBJ1-2, with D hard to call. CDR1 and CDR2 (germline): DFQATT, SNEGSKA (reference sequence). This CDR3 region has 11 residues. Trimming took 4 bases from V and 2 from J, leaving 5 bases between them. CDR3 nucleotides: TGCAGTGCTATCTGGAACTATGGCTACACCTTC. It yields the protein CSAIWNYGYTF.

The rearrangement uses TRBV3-1 and TRBJ2-5; 8 nucleotides match TRBD2. Near its end, the DNA agrees better with TRBJ2-7, so the J call may be wrong. This CDR3 spans 14 amino acids. Germline assignment: CDR1 LGHDT and CDR2 YNNKEL (reference sequence). The CDR3 DNA reads TGTGCCAGCAGCCAAGCAGGTAGCGGGGCCGAGCAGTACTTC. This encodes CASSQAGSGAEQYF.

The V gene is TRBV28, the J gene TRBJ2-5; 8 nucleotides align to TRBD1. V lost 5 bases and J lost 4; bases outside the gene matches: 9. The length of the CDR3 is 15 residues. Germline CDR1 is MDHEN and CDR2 is SYDVKM. CDR3 nucleotides: TGTGCCAGCAGTCCGACAGGGGAAGGAGGAGAGACCCAGTACTTC. It codes for CASSPTGEGGETQYF.

The table lists this clonotype with a few counts. V and J are TRBV5-4 and TRBJ2-1; perhaps TRBD2 as D (6 bases). The V and J ends lost 1 base and 5 bases respectively, with 10 bases between them. The CDR3 sequence is 14 residues long. CDR1 and CDR2 (germline): SGHNT, YYREEE (reference sequence). Written as DNA, the CDR3 is TGTGCCAGCAGCTTGCCGGGACTTAACAATGAGCAGTTCTTC. Translating it yields CASSLPGLNNEQFF.

This clonotype was detected once. This rearrangement joins TRBV27 to TRBJ2-7; no clear D. The CDR3 length is 15 residues. Germline-derived CDR1 and CDR2 are MNHEY and SMNVEV (reference sequence). V lost 3 bases and J 3 bases, leaving 15 bases between the germline ends. The chain's CDR3 is CASSFSRRGFYEQYF. The CDR3 DNA reads TGTGCCAGCAGTTTTAGCCGGCGTGGGTTCTACGAGCAGTACTTC.